This T cell receptor (beta chain) was captured in a study of shared clonotypes between healthy human individuals. As regards this clone: Its antigen is undetermined.

The CDR3 contains 14 residues. V lost 7 bases to trimming and J lost 3 bases; unmatched junction nucleotides: 6. Germline lookup yields CDR1 MDHEN and CDR2 SYDVKM. General study findings and limits: The study found lower generation probabilities in non-shared clonotypes than in those shared by all four donors.

Only in-frame clones appear in the TCRdb table, and some are missing; sequencing was by immunoSEQ multiplex PCR. The data hold 2 million to 2.5 million clones, with 92% observed a single time. The source is a man aged 18 to 30 in good health. Some clones in this sample may be carry-over from other donors' samples. This chain joins TRBV28 and TRBJ1-5; TRBD1 matches 7 bases. The sample was naive CD4+ T cells from PBMCs. Indicated subset: CD45RA+ positively selected. CDR3 amino acids: CASKFGQVNQPQHF. As DNA, the CDR3 is TGTGCCAGCAAATTCGGACAGGTCAATCAGCCCCAGCATTTT. Full variable domain (remainder filled in from reference TRBV28 and TRBJ1-5): DVKVTQSSRYLVKRTGEKVFLECVQDMDHENMFWYRQDPGLGLRLIYFSYDVKMKEKGDIPEGYSVSREKKERFSLILESASTNQTSMYLCASKFGQVNQPQHFGDGTRLSIL.